Sequencing of this TCR beta chain was carried out in a study of vaccination effects on CD4 cells after COVID-19. A remark on this clone: Its matching antigen is unknown.

Before any sequencing was done, the ViraFEST assay used viral peptide pools to expand antigen-specific CD4+ T cells. CD4+ T cells were isolated after about eleven days of culture. Prior SARS-CoV-2 infection was absent in the vaccine recipients, as shown by negative nucleocapsid antibodies. Generated by immunoSEQ multiplex PCR, the TCRdb table keeps only in-frame clones and is missing some. The sample holds about 23,000 clones, roughly 73% seen once. Per germline, CDR1 MGHRA and CDR2 YSYEKL. CDR3 length equals 15 residues. Trimming removed 4 bases at V and 9 bases at J, with 19 bases between. This sequence was found in a human donor who received a COVID-19 vaccine. The V and J genes are TRBV4-1 and TRBJ2-1; TRBD2 might be the D (7 bases). Sequenced material: CD4+ T cells from PBMCs cultured with SARS-CoV-2 spike peptides, taken before COVID-19 vaccination. The CDR3 region has the DNA TGCGCCAGCAGCCTCCGCCGAGGGGGGGCTGCTGAGCAGTTCTTC. Amino acid sequence: CASSLRRGGAAEQFF.